This is a list of T cell receptor beta chains from one sample in a study of blood T cell repertoires in COVID-19. The table came from immunoSEQ multiplex PCR; TCRdb's copy has only in-frame clones and leaves some out. Among 100,000 to 130,000 clones listed, roughly 88% were seen once. Sequenced sample: peripheral blood. The receptors come from a human donor in a cohort sampled during active COVID-19. Each CDR3 is given with its conserved first and last residue. D genes are given only for firm matches. A row's size may be missing; if present it is once, few, many or a size class.

NA,NA,TRBJ2-2,TRBV5-6,CASSLLGPGELFF,TGTGCCAGCAGCTTGCTTGGGCCCGGGGAGCTGTTTTTT
NA,once,TRBJ2-7,TRBV28,CASSFQDIRAYEQYF,TGTGCCAGCAGTTTCCAGGACATACGCGCCTACGAGCAGTACTTC
TRBD2,once,TRBJ2-5,TRBV6-6,CASSPSTWTSGSTETQYF,TGTGCCAGCAGTCCCAGCACATGGACTAGCGGGAGTACGGAGACCCAGTACTTC
NA,NA,TRBJ2-3,TRBV15,CATRGPSTDTQYF,TGTGCCACTCGCGGGCCTAGCACAGATACGCAGTATTTT
TRBD2,NA,TRBJ2-2,TRBV6-5,CASRRTSANTGELFF,TGTGCCAGCAGGAGGACTAGCGCGAACACCGGGGAGCTGTTTTTT
TRBD2,NA,TRBJ2-1,TRBV6-1,CASSERGTGRGDEQFF,TGTGCCAGCAGTGAAAGGGGCACGGGACGGGGGGATGAGCAGTTCTTC
TRBD2,NA,TRBJ2-1,TRBV5-1,CASSGAGGYNEQFF,TGCGCCAGCTCGGGAGCGGGAGGTTACAATGAGCAGTTCTTC
TRBD2,NA,TRBJ2-7,TRBV7-9,CASSLGLAGDSYEQYF,TGTGCCAGCAGCTTAGGGCTAGCGGGAGATAGCTACGAGCAGTACTTC
NA,NA,TRBJ2-1,TRBV2,CASRTTDNWFF,TGTGCCAGCAGGACCACGGACAACTGGTTCTTC
NA,few,TRBJ1-5,TRBV4-2,CASSQGRGNQPQHF,TGTGCCAGCAGCCAAGGGCGGGGCAATCAGCCCCAGCATTTT
TRBD2,many,TRBJ2-7,TRBV29-1,CSVERGEGGYEQYF,TGCAGCGTTGAGCGGGGGGAAGGTGGTTACGAGCAGTACTTC
TRBD2,few,TRBJ2-3,TRBV6-4,CASSDSTSGGADTQYF,TGTGCCAGCAGTGACTCGACTAGCGGGGGGGCAGATACGCAGTATTTT
NA,NA,TRBJ2-5,TRBV6-5,CASSLRLGETQYF,TGTGCCAGCAGTTTGCGGTTAGGAGAGACCCAGTACTTC
NA,NA,TRBJ1-6,TRBV9,CASSVDHGGRSPLHF,TGTGCCAGCAGCGTAGATCACGGGGGACGGTCACCCCTCCACTTT
TRBD1,NA,TRBJ2-7,TRBV29-1,CSVEGWTGDSYEQYF,TGCAGCGTTGAAGGTTGGACAGGGGACTCCTACGAGCAGTACTTC
TRBD2,NA,TRBJ2-1,TRBV13,CASSFSGRAGNEQFF,TGTGCCAGCAGCTTTAGCGGGAGGGCCGGCAATGAGCAGTTCTTC
TRBD2,NA,TRBJ2-2,TRBV6-5,CATNIAGDTGELFF,TGTGCCACCAATATAGCGGGAGACACCGGGGAGCTGTTTTTT